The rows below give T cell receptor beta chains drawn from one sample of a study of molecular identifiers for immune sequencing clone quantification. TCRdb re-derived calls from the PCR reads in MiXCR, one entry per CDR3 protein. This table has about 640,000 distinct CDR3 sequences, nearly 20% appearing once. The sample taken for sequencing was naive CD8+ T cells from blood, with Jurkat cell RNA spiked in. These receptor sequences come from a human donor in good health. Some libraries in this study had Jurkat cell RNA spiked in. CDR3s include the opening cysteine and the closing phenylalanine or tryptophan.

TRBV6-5	CASTENSGGYYGYTF
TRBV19	CASSIGSQPQHF
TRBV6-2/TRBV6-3	CASSYSRTLDRANQPQHF
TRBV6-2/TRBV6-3	CASSYSSYSGAYEQYF
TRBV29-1	CSVEGRTPTQVYNEQFF
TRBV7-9	CASSWVGGSYNEQFF
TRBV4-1	CASRQGGVGEQYF
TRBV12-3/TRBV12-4	CASSLFGRQGVVYGCTF
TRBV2	CASGRGPYEQYF
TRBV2	CASSDRGSRSEAFF
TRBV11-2	CASSMTRRSYSEQFF
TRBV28	CACRPSGVFISNQPQHF
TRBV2	CASSNGLAGTTDTQYF